These 21 T cell receptor beta chains were all obtained from the same sample, sequenced in a study of cytomegalovirus exposure and HLA in healthy donors. Clones were sequenced by immunoSEQ multiplex PCR, and TCRdb holds only the in-frame ones, with some missing. The sample holds about 130,000 clones, almost 85% seen once. The sample was PBMCs. These receptors were taken from a man aged 30 to 39 in good health and CMV-seropositive.

The chain joins TRBV29-1 to TRBJ1-1, with a weak D call TRBD1 (6 bases). Trimming shortened V by 4 bases and J by 5 bases, and 11 bases separated the two germline ends. Germline CDR1 and CDR2: SQVTM and ANQGSEA. CDR3 length equals 12 residues. CDR3 protein: CSVGRGGTEAFF. DNA for the CDR3: TGCAGCGTTGGTAGGGGGGGGACTGAAGCTTTCTTT.

On this clone: One end of the junction varies from germline; a read error may be responsible. The CDR3 DNA sequence: TGTGCCAGCAGCTTGGCCGCCAGGGGCTCCAACGAGCAGTACTTC. Amino acid sequence: CASSLAARGSNEQYF. The chain combines TRBV5-8 with TRBJ2-7; possibly TRBD1 for D (6 bases). In germline, CDR1 is SGHTS, CDR2 YDEGEE. The CDR3 has 15 residues.

The genes are TRBV6-1 and TRBJ1-1; the D is unclear. With 7 bases removed from V and 3 bases from J, the gap between germline ends came to 9 bases. Germline lookup yields CDR1 MNHNS and CDR2 SASEGT. The CDR3 is 12 residues long. The CDR3 loop is CASNARYTEAFF. CDR3 coding DNA: TGTGCCAGCAACGCCAGATACACTGAAGCTTTCTTT.

This clone showed up just once. The rearrangement links TRBV7-6 to TRBJ2-1; TRBD2 matches 8 bases. Germline values: CDR1 SGHVS, CDR2 FNYEAQ. V trimming: 5 bases; J trimming: 4 bases; junction bases outside the gene matches: 10. The CDR3 consists of 16 residues. CDR3 nucleotide sequence: TGTGCCAGCAGCCCCTCAGCGGGAGAGGAATACAATGAGCAGTTCTTC. It specifies CASSPSAGEEYNEQFF.

This rearrangement joins TRBV5-6 to TRBJ2-2; maybe TRBD1 (6 bases). Germline V gene sequence: CDR1 SGHDT, CDR2 YYEEEE. V was shortened by 1 base and J by 1 base, with 11 bases between the two germline ends. The CDR3 length is 16 residues. CDR3 protein: CASSLFRGRNTGELFF. CDR3 nucleotide sequence: TGTGCCAGCAGCTTGTTTAGGGGGAGGAACACCGGGGAGCTGTTTTTT.

The chain recombines TRBV10-3 with TRBJ1-1; D not certain. Germline-derived CDR1 and CDR2 are ENHRY and SYGVKD. V gave up 2 bases and J gave up 7 bases, with 11 bases separating them. The CDR3 extends over 13 amino acids. The CDR3 nucleotides are TGTGCCATCAGTGAGGGGAGCCCTTATGAAGCTTTCTTT. Protein product: CAISEGSPYEAFF.

This chain uses TRBV7-3 with TRBJ1-1; D unresolved. V dropped 2 bases and J dropped 2 bases, with 9 bases sitting between them. The CDR3 totals 14 residues. Germline lookup yields CDR1 SGHTA and CDR2 FQGTGA. This chain's CDR3 is CASSLGRGNTEAFF. The CDR3 DNA sequence: TGTGCCAGCAGCTTAGGACGGGGAAACACTGAAGCTTTCTTT.

The V gene is TRBV5-1, the J gene TRBJ2-1, with 10 bases lining up with TRBD1. This CDR3 comprises 15 residues. The J segment lost 2 bases and the V segment lost 2 bases, leaving 1 base of the junction unmatched. The germline V gene has CDR1 SGHRS and CDR2 YFSETQ. The CDR3 sequence: CASSLGQGAYNEQFF. The CDR3 DNA sequence: TGCGCCAGCAGCTTAGGACAGGGGGCCTACAATGAGCAGTTCTTC.

V usage is TRBV10-1 and J usage is TRBJ2-7, with TRBD1 identical over 11 bases. Germline V gives CDR1 WNHNN, CDR2 SYGVQD (reference sequence). The trim removed 7 bases at V and 5 bases at J, leaving 16 bases unmatched. This CDR3 comprises 17 residues. Here the CDR3 DNA reads TGCGCCAGCACCAACCCGGCACTTGGACAGGGGGCCCACGAGCAGTACTTC. Translation: CASTNPALGQGAHEQYF.

The V gene is TRBV4-3, the J gene TRBJ2-7; 9 bases are shared with TRBD2. From germline, CDR1 is LGHNA and CDR2 YSLEER. The CDR3 is 15 residues long. The V segment lost 4 bases and the J segment 2 bases; nucleotides outside the gene matches: 6. The CDR3 DNA reads TGCGCCAGCAGCCTAGATGCTAGCGGGACCTACGAGCAGTACTTC. Translating gives CASSLDASGTYEQYF.

The chain joins TRBV11-2 to TRBJ1-5; TRBD1 matches 7 bases. The V segment lost 5 bases and the J segment 6 bases; nucleotides outside the gene matches: 4. The V gene's germline CDR1 is SGHAT and CDR2 FQNNGV. The CDR3 has 13 amino acids. The CDR3 loop is CASSADRAQPQHF. CDR3 sequence (DNA): TGTGCCAGCAGCGCCGACAGGGCTCAGCCCCAGCATTTT.

The rearrangement joins TRBV9 to TRBJ2-2, with a tentative D call TRBD2 (7 bases). The CDR3 has 15 residues. CDR1 is SGDLS and CDR2 is YYNGEE in the germline V gene. V lost 6 bases and J 3 bases, leaving 15 bases between the germline ends. In DNA, the CDR3 is TGTGCCAGCACCGTGGGGGGGGCTGACACCGGGGAGCTGTTTTTT. It translates to CASTVGGADTGELFF.

The chain combines TRBV20-1 with TRBJ2-1; TRBD2 matches at 7 bases. CDR1 and CDR2 from the germline V gene are DFQATT and SNEGSKA (reference sequence). The CDR3 has 11 amino acids. Losses at the gene ends were 1 base for V and 9 bases for J; bases not matched to a gene: 0. CDR3 protein: CSARGGGEQFF. The CDR3 DNA sequence: TGCAGTGCTAGAGGGGGGGGTGAGCAGTTCTTC.

This clone was seen once. V and J are TRBV2 and TRBJ2-7; maybe TRBD1 (6 bases). This CDR3 has 13 residues. Germline values: CDR1 SNHLY, CDR2 FYNNEI. The ends were cut back, 6 bases at V and 2 bases at J, with 11 bases in the middle. The CDR3 sequence: CASSWTEAYEQYF. The CDR3 DNA reads as TGTGCCAGCAGCTGGACAGAAGCCTACGAGCAGTACTTC.

J is TRBJ1-1 and V is TRBV7-3, with D possibly matching TRBD1 (5 bases). Looked up from germline, CDR1 is SGHTA and CDR2 is FQGTGA. Trimming cost V 1 base and J 4 bases, with 16 bases left between them. This CDR3 is 16 amino acids long. CDR3 sequence reads: CASSLMTRGRSTEAFF. In DNA form, the CDR3 reads TGTGCCAGCAGCTTAATGACAAGGGGCAGGTCCACTGAAGCTTTCTTT.

The chain joins TRBV23-1 to TRBJ2-7, with TRBD2 identical over 7 bases. TRBV23-1 is annotated as an ORF whose role is uncertain. V lost 3 bases, J lost 5 bases, and 16 bases stayed unmatched. CDR3 size: 17 residues. The CDR3 protein is CASSQPEQGRVADEQYF. CDR3 nucleotide sequence: TGCGCCAGCAGTCAGCCCGAACAAGGGAGGGTTGCGGACGAGCAGTACTTC.

The chain recombines TRBV19 with TRBJ2-4; D is perhaps TRBD1 (6 bases). CDR1 is LNHDA, CDR2 SQIVND, per germline (reference sequence). V gave up 5 bases and J gave up 9 bases, with 14 bases separating them. CDR3 length: 13 amino acids. This chain's CDR3 is CASSSQGGGIQYF. In nucleotides, the CDR3 is TGTGCCAGTAGTTCACAGGGCGGTGGCATTCAGTACTTC.

This clone was recorded a few times. The V call is TRBV9, the J call TRBJ1-5; D possibly corresponds to TRBD1 (5 bases). The V gene's germline CDR1 is SGDLS and CDR2 YYNGEE. The CDR3 contains 14 residues. V shed 0 bases and J shed 6 bases, with 10 bases lying between them. CDR3 residues: CASSVGREGQPQHF. CDR3 DNA: TGTGCCAGCAGCGTAGGCAGGGAGGGTCAGCCCCAGCATTTT.

This rearrangement joins TRBV30 to TRBJ2-1, with 9 positions matching TRBD1. Germline CDR1 and CDR2: GTSNPN and SVGIG (reference sequence). The CDR3 consists of 12 residues. V trimming: 3 bases; J trimming: 8 bases; junction bases outside the gene matches: 2. The CDR3 DNA reads as TGTGCCTGGAGGGACAGGGGTGATGAGCAGTTCTTC. This codes for CAWRDRGDEQFF.

CDR3 sequence reads: CASSTRRASGETQYF. DNA for the CDR3: TGTGCCAGCAGTACCAGGAGGGCCAGTGGGGAGACCCAGTACTTC. This chain uses TRBV28 with TRBJ2-5; TRBD2 is a possible D gene (6 bases). This CDR3 is built from 15 residues. Looked up from germline, CDR1 is MDHEN and CDR2 is SYDVKM. The V gene lost 5 bases and the J gene lost 5 bases, with 18 bases spanning the gap.

CDR3 residues: CASSVGRGGANVLTF. The CDR3 DNA follows: TGTGCCAGCAGCGTAGGTAGGGGTGGGGCCAACGTCCTGACTTTC. V and J are TRBV9 and TRBJ2-6; tentative D call: TRBD1 (5 bases). The germline gives CDR1 SGDLS, CDR2 YYNGEE. The V end lost 0 bases, the J end lost 3 bases, and 7 bases lay between the germline ends. The CDR3 consists of 15 residues.